The 30 T cell receptor beta chains listed next were all sequenced from one sample in a study of cytomegalovirus exposure and HLA in healthy donors. The primer mix had 60 Vbeta and 13 Jbeta primers. The repertoire was sequenced with immunoSEQ multiplex PCR; TCRdb's copy has only in-frame clones and lacks some. This sample's clone table lists approximately 77,000 clones. Sample: PBMCs. All receptors derive from a man aged 25-40 years in good health and CMV-seronegative.

CDR3 region: CSVDPGQETQYF. The CDR3 coding sequence is TGCAGCGTTGATCCCGGCCAAGAGACCCAGTACTTC. The chain has TRBV29-1 and TRBJ2-5, with no clear D. Trimming pared 3 bases from V and 1 base from J, leaving 6 bases between. The CDR3 consists of 12 residues. CDR1 and CDR2 from the germline V gene are SQVTM and ANQGSEA.

The chain has TRBV7-9 and TRBJ2-7; D is unclear. CDR3 length equals 13 residues. Germline assignment: CDR1 SEHNR and CDR2 FQNEAQ (reference sequence). The V and J ends lost 6 bases and 1 base respectively, with 10 bases between them. In DNA form, the CDR3 reads TGTGCCAGCAGGACGACTGAGTCCTACGAGCAGTACTTC. Translation: CASRTTESYEQYF.

The chain carries TRBV7-9 and TRBJ2-5; TRBD2 might be the D (5 bases). Per germline, CDR1 SEHNR and CDR2 FQNEAQ (reference sequence). Trimming pared 2 bases from V and 5 bases from J, leaving 12 bases between. This CDR3 contains 14 residues. The CDR3 loop is CASSLLNPGETQYF. Written as DNA, the CDR3 is TGTGCCAGCAGCTTATTAAACCCGGGGGAGACCCAGTACTTC.

V gene TRBV18 combines with J gene TRBJ2-1, with 7 bases identical to TRBD1. The germline V gene has CDR1 KGHSH and CDR2 LQKENI. There are 14 residues in the CDR3. V was clipped by 4 bases and J by 7 bases; unmatched bases: 7. The CDR3 here is CASSLTTGDNEQFF. CDR3 nucleotide sequence: TGTGCCAGCTCACTTACCACAGGGGATAATGAGCAGTTCTTC.

The gene calls are TRBV5-1 and TRBJ2-7; possibly TRBD1 for D (5 bases). This CDR3 has 13 amino acids. Trimming pared 2 bases from V and 6 bases from J, leaving 12 bases between. CDR1 SGHRS and CDR2 YFSETQ come from the germline V gene. The CDR3 nucleotides are TGCGCCAGCAGCTTTACAGGTCCCGGCGAGCAGTACTTC. This sequence encodes CASSFTGPGEQYF.

The V gene is TRBV6-5, the J gene TRBJ2-5; 12 nucleotides line up with TRBD1. The CDR3 has 15 amino acids. The V and J ends lost 7 bases and 5 bases, in that order; junction bases with no gene match: 8. Germline V gene lookup returns CDR1 MNHEY and CDR2 SVGAGI. As DNA, the CDR3 is TGTGCCAGCAACCCGGGACAGGGGGCATTCGAGACCCAGTACTTC. Amino acid sequence: CASNPGQGAFETQYF.

The V gene is TRBV29-1, the J gene TRBJ1-2; D possibly corresponds to TRBD1 (5 bases). Germline V gene data show CDR1 as SQVTM and CDR2 as ANQGSEA. With 7 bases removed from V and 4 bases from J, the gap between germline ends came to 16 bases. This CDR3 comprises 13 residues. CDR3 residues: CSALRFGGYGYTF. CDR3 coding DNA: TGCAGCGCCCTCAGATTCGGGGGCTATGGCTACACCTTC.

V gene TRBV5-4 combines with J gene TRBJ1-4; 9 bases line up with TRBD1. Germline-derived CDR1 and CDR2 are SGHNT and YYREEE (reference sequence). After removal of 1 base from V and 8 bases from J, the junction contained 6 bases not matched to a gene. The CDR3 length is 15 residues. The CDR3 sequence: CASSLFGTGMEKLFF. CDR3 coding DNA: TGTGCCAGCAGCTTGTTTGGGACAGGGATGGAAAAACTGTTTTTT.

J is TRBJ2-7 and V is TRBV7-9, with D unresolved. The CDR3 contains 11 residues. Trimming removed 4 bases from V and 4 bases from J, with 5 bases in between. The germline gives CDR1 SEHNR, CDR2 FQNEAQ (reference sequence). The DNA for the CDR3 is TGTGCCAGCAGCTCCGTTTACGAGCAGTACTTC. Amino acid sequence: CASSSVYEQYF.

The chain has TRBV28 and TRBJ1-2; D is possibly TRBD1 (5 bases). V lost 5 bases to trimming and J lost 1 base, with 8 bases between them. The CDR3 runs 13 residues. CDR1 is MDHEN, CDR2 SYDVKM, per germline. CDR3 amino acids: CASSLTVNYGYTF. DNA for the CDR3: TGTGCCAGCAGTCTGACAGTTAACTATGGCTACACCTTC.

The DNA for the CDR3 is TGTGCCAGCAGTGAGACATTGTTCGGCTACACCTTC. This translates into CASSETLFGYTF. V and J are TRBV6-1 and TRBJ1-2; D is undetermined. Trimming pared 3 bases from V and 8 bases from J, leaving 10 bases between. The CDR3 has 12 amino acids. The germline V gene has CDR1 MNHNS and CDR2 SASEGT.

This rearrangement joins TRBV11-1 to TRBJ2-1; D may be TRBD2 (9 bases). The ends were cut back, 5 bases at V and 7 bases at J, with 30 bases in the middle. The CDR3 loop spans 19 amino acids. The germline CDR1 and CDR2 sequences are SGHAT and FQDESV (reference sequence). CDR3 bases: TGTGCCAGCAGCGGCCGGACAGGGCTTAGCGGGGGACCTGGGAATGAGCAGTTCTTC. Its translation is CASSGRTGLSGGPGNEQFF.

The chain joins TRBV15 to TRBJ1-4; D not resolved. Germline CDR1 and CDR2: LNHNV and YYDKDF (reference sequence). The V end lost 0 bases, the J end lost 4 bases, and 9 bases lay between the germline ends. CDR3 size: 15 residues. The CDR3 is CATSRDTAFNEKLFF. The DNA of the CDR3 is TGTGCCACCAGCAGAGATACAGCTTTTAATGAAAAACTGTTTTTT.

This chain connects TRBV9 to TRBJ1-1; D unclear. V lost 0 bases and J lost 2, with 11 bases in between. The CDR3 loop spans 15 amino acids. Germline V CDR1 and CDR2: SGDLS, YYNGEE. The CDR3 is CASSVAAGLNTEAFF. The CDR3 coding sequence is TGTGCCAGCAGCGTAGCCGCGGGATTAAACACTGAAGCTTTCTTT.

The V call is TRBV6-1, the J call TRBJ1-4, with D maybe TRBD1 (5 bases). The CDR3 consists of 17 residues. V was clipped by 4 bases and J by 0 bases, with 15 bases between them. In germline, CDR1 is MNHNS, CDR2 SASEGT. The CDR3 here is CASSARVKGATNEKLFF. The CDR3 DNA reads as TGTGCCAGCAGTGCCAGGGTAAAAGGGGCAACTAATGAAAAACTGTTTTTT.

This chain uses TRBV5-6 with TRBJ2-7; tentative D call: TRBD1 (5 bases). Germline lookup yields CDR1 SGHDT and CDR2 YYEEEE. The germline V and J ends were trimmed by 4 bases and 3 bases, with 14 bases remaining between them. The CDR3 has 14 residues. The chain's CDR3 is CASSHQGVDYEQYF. The CDR3 bases are TGTGCCAGCAGCCACCAGGGTGTTGACTACGAGCAGTACTTC.

The chain is built from TRBV9 and TRBJ1-1; weak D call: TRBD1 (6 bases). The CDR3 length is 15 residues. Trimming pared 2 bases from V and 0 bases from J, leaving 11 bases between. Germline V lookup: CDR1 SGDLS, CDR2 YYNGEE. The CDR3, as DNA: TGTGCCAGCAGCGTCGGGGGGGCCATGAACACTGAAGCTTTCTTT. Translation: CASSVGGAMNTEAFF. The full variable domain, in which reference TRBV9 and TRBJ1-1 provide the parts outside the CDR3, is DSGVTQTPKHLITATGQRVTLRCSPRSGDLSVYWYQQSLDQGLQFLIQYYNGEERAKGNILERFSAQQFPDLHSELNLSSLELGDSALYFCASSVGGAMNTEAFFGQGTRLTVV.

V gene TRBV7-2 combines with J gene TRBJ1-5; 9 nucleotides match TRBD1. The CDR3 loop spans 15 amino acids. Germline-derived CDR1 and CDR2 are SGHTA and FQGNSA. The V and J ends lost 4 bases and 7 bases, in that order; junction bases with no gene match: 8. In DNA, the CDR3 is TGTGCCAGCAGCTCCCAGGGACAGGGTGGGCAGCCCCAGCATTTT. Its protein product is CASSSQGQGGQPQHF.

The genes are TRBV5-1 and TRBJ2-3; no clear D. V lost 4 bases and J 0 bases, leaving 12 bases between the germline ends. The germline V gene has CDR1 SGHRS and CDR2 YFSETQ. The length of the CDR3 is 15 residues. CDR3 sequence (DNA): TGCGCCAGCAGCAACATGGGCCCTAGCACAGATACGCAGTATTTT. Translation gives CASSNMGPSTDTQYF.

The CDR3 protein is CASSVDAGELVEQYF. The CDR3 DNA is TGTGCCAGCAGCGTAGACGCAGGGGAATTAGTCGAGCAGTACTTC. The V and J genes are TRBV9 and TRBJ2-7; D might be TRBD1 (6 bases). Germline CDR1 and CDR2: SGDLS and YYNGEE. The CDR3 consists of 15 residues. Deletions cut 0 bases from V and 6 bases from J, with 16 bases between.

This rearrangement joins TRBV29-1 to TRBJ1-2; tentative D call: TRBD1 (6 bases). Between the trimmed V and J ends, which lost 5 bases and 0 bases, there was a span of 16 bases. This CDR3 is 15 amino acids long. CDR1 SQVTM and CDR2 ANQGSEA come from the germline V gene. CDR3 protein: CSVLQGQWANYGYTF. The CDR3 DNA reads as TGCAGCGTTCTCCAGGGGCAATGGGCTAACTATGGCTACACCTTC.

V gene TRBV7-3 combines with J gene TRBJ1-2; possibly TRBD1 for D (5 bases). Germline CDR1 reads SGHTA; CDR2 reads FQGTGA. The CDR3 is 16 amino acids. Trimming pared 5 bases from V and 2 bases from J, leaving 18 bases between. CDR3 in DNA: TGTGCCAGCAGCCCCCAGGGCGACCTCCCGAACTATGGCTACACCTTC. The encoded protein is CASSPQGDLPNYGYTF.

The chain recombines TRBV6-5 with TRBJ2-7; 9 bases fit TRBD2. This CDR3 has 16 residues. V was pared by 0 bases and J by 3 bases, with 6 bases of the junction left unmatched. Germline V gives CDR1 MNHEY, CDR2 SVGAGI. The CDR3 sequence is CASSYSAGSGSYEQYF. The CDR3 nucleotides read TGTGCCAGCAGTTACTCCGCGGGTAGCGGGAGCTACGAGCAGTACTTC.

The gene calls are TRBV19 and TRBJ1-2, with unresolved D. CDR1 and CDR2 from the germline V gene are LNHDA and SQIVND (reference sequence). The CDR3 runs to 13 residues. The germline V and J ends were trimmed by 3 bases and 7 bases, with 12 bases remaining between them. For the CDR3, the DNA is TGTGCCAGTAGTATGTCGGGGAATGGTGGCTACACCTTC. Translating it yields CASSMSGNGGYTF.

V gene TRBV30 combines with J gene TRBJ2-7, with D maybe TRBD1 (6 bases). This CDR3 spans 13 amino acids. V was pared by 2 bases and J by 3 bases, with 11 bases between. From germline, CDR1 is GTSNPN and CDR2 SVGIG (reference sequence). Here the CDR3 reads CAWSRGTVYEQYF. DNA for the CDR3: TGTGCCTGGAGTAGGGGGACGGTCTACGAGCAGTACTTC.

The rearrangement joins TRBV4-1 to TRBJ1-1; possible D gene TRBD1, 6 bases. Trimming left V 0 bases short and J 4 bases short, with 21 bases between. The germline gives CDR1 MGHRA, CDR2 YSYEKL. CDR3 length equals 18 residues. The CDR3 protein is CASSQDLRDTVMGTEAFF. Written as DNA, the CDR3 is TGCGCCAGCAGCCAAGATCTCCGGGACACGGTTATGGGCACTGAAGCTTTCTTT.

The chain is built from TRBV14 and TRBJ2-7, with 11 bases lining up with TRBD2. The trim removed 1 base at V and 2 bases at J, leaving 4 bases unmatched. The CDR3 covers 16 residues. Germline CDR1 reads SGHDN; CDR2 reads FVKESK. CDR3 in DNA: TGTGCCAGCAGCCAAGGTAGCGGGAGGGGACCCTACGAGCAGTACTTC. It is translated as CASSQGSGRGPYEQYF.

This chain links TRBV6-5 with TRBJ1-4; TRBD1 matches 7 bases. This CDR3 is built from 15 residues. Germline CDR1 and CDR2: MNHEY and SVGAGI. Germline trimming cut 1 base from V and 7 bases from J; bases unmatched to any gene: 6. The CDR3, as DNA: TGTGCCAGCAGTTACTTGGAGGGGGCAGGTGAAAAACTGTTTTTT. Its translation: CASSYLEGAGEKLFF.

The chain uses TRBV18 and TRBJ1-5; no definite D call. The length of the CDR3 is 12 residues. The V gene's germline CDR1 is KGHSH and CDR2 LQKENI. Trimming removed 9 bases at V and 6 bases at J, with 12 bases between. CDR3 region: CARPPSCQPQHF. For the CDR3, the DNA is TGTGCCAGACCACCTAGTTGTCAGCCCCAGCATTTT. The entire variable domain, with the rest obtained from reference TRBV18 and TRBJ1-5, is as follows: NAGVMQNPRHLVRRRGQEARLRCSPMKGHSHVYWYRQLPEEGLKFMVYLQKENIIDESGMPKERFSAEFPKEGPSILRIQQVVRGDSAAYFCARPPSCQPQHFGDGTRLSIL.

The chain has TRBV5-4 and TRBJ1-2; the match to TRBD1 covers 8 bases. CDR1 SGHNT and CDR2 YYREEE come from the germline V gene (reference sequence). This CDR3 comprises 15 residues. The trim removed 3 bases at V and 7 bases at J, leaving 11 bases unmatched. This chain's CDR3 is CASSSYTRGPGGYTF. For the CDR3, the DNA is TGTGCCAGCAGCTCTTACACCAGGGGGCCCGGTGGCTACACCTTC.